This T cell receptor (beta chain) was obtained from a study of human T cells and chemical hapten exposure. Overall study context: Each patient's scalp received weekly diphenylcyclopropenone throughout the approximately 24-week study. Patch tests put 0.01% DPC on the upper back, read at 6 days.

It was the library that attached unique molecular identifiers to individual cDNA molecules. In the authors' workflow: Samples contained a median of about 96,000 TCRs, with a range of roughly 20,000 to 700,000. TCRdb analysed the RACE reads with MiXCR anew, one entry per CDR3 protein. For this entry, the V and J calls and clone size follow TCRdb and not the study's own pipeline. The sample contains fewer than 200,000 distinct CDR3 sequences, around 24% of which appear only once. Regarding time point: patch test 1, 2 weeks after DPC sensitization. As for treatment: therapeutic diphenylcyclopropenone sensitization with weekly scalp DPC. The CDR3 has 15 residues. Trimming took off 2 bases at V and 0 bases at J, with 8 bases between the two ends.

The TCR originated in a woman aged 50 to 65 with alopecia areata. Some clones in this sample may be carry-over from other donors' samples. The sample in question was whole blood, obtained in connection with sensitization to the hapten diphenylcyclopropenone (DPC). The gene calls are TRBV12-3 or TRBV12-4 and TRBJ2-1; D may be TRBD2 (5 bases). The CDR3 DNA is TGTGCCAGCAGTTTACTAGCAATCTCCTACAATGAGCAGTTCTTC. Translated: CASSLLAISYNEQFF.